These 27 T cell receptor beta chains originate from one sample sequenced in a study of STAT5B mutations in CD4+ large granular lymphocyte leukemia. Clones were sequenced by immunoSEQ multiplex PCR, and TCRdb holds only the in-frame ones, with some missing. The table shows 30,000 to 40,000 clones, with about 76% occurring only once. Sequencing input: CD4+ T cells from blood buffy coats. All receptors derive from a human donor in good health.

The chain is built from TRBV10-1 and TRBJ1-6; maybe TRBD1 (5 bases). With 3 bases removed from V and 7 bases from J, the gap between germline ends came to 10 bases. This CDR3 is built from 14 residues. Germline CDR1 and CDR2: WNHNN and SYGVQD (reference sequence). The CDR3 coding sequence is TGCGCCAGCAGTGAACCAGGGCGAAATTCACCCCTCCACTTT. Residues: CASSEPGRNSPLHF.

The chain recombines TRBV30 with TRBJ1-3; D is ambiguous. Germline assignment: CDR1 GTSNPN and CDR2 SVGIG (reference sequence). The CDR3 length is 12 residues. V lost 4 bases and J 4 bases, leaving 8 bases between the germline ends. This CDR3 is CAWTARGNTIYF. Here the CDR3 DNA reads TGTGCCTGGACGGCGAGGGGAAACACCATATATTTT.

The chain joins TRBV13 to TRBJ1-2; D not resolved. The germline V gene has CDR1 PRHDT and CDR2 FYEKMQ (reference sequence). The V gene lost 0 bases and the J gene lost 13 bases, with 9 bases spanning the gap. The CDR3 length is 11 residues. The CDR3 region is CASSLGPGTTF. CDR3 nucleotides: TGTGCCAGCAGCTTAGGGCCAGGTACCACCTTC.

The J gene is TRBJ1-1, the V gene TRBV5-1; D gene ambiguous. The germline V and J ends were trimmed by 0 bases and 11 bases, with 11 bases remaining between them. Germline CDR1 reads SGHRS; CDR2 reads YFSETQ. The CDR3 covers 12 residues. CDR3 sequence reads: CASSLDGESAFF. CDR3 sequence (DNA): TGCGCCAGCAGCTTGGACGGGGAAAGCGCTTTCTTT.

This clone was observed a single time. The gene calls are TRBV13 and TRBJ2-5; D is unresolved. This CDR3 is 13 amino acids long. The V gene's germline CDR1 is PRHDT and CDR2 FYEKMQ (reference sequence). V lost 5 bases to trimming and J lost 5 bases, with 12 bases between them. Here the CDR3 reads CASSPPGQETQYF. As DNA, the CDR3 is TGTGCCAGCAGCCCCCCGGGCCAGGAGACCCAGTACTTC.

The rearrangement links TRBV10-3 to TRBJ2-5; possible D gene TRBD2, 6 bases. Germline CDR1 and CDR2: ENHRY and SYGVKD. Trimming stripped 6 bases from V and 1 base from J, with 6 bases between. This CDR3 region has 12 residues. This CDR3 reads CAISGSQETQYF. The DNA for the CDR3 is TGTGCCATCAGCGGGAGCCAAGAGACCCAGTACTTC.

This chain uses TRBV7-9 with TRBJ2-1, with 8 bases matching TRBD2. J was trimmed by 6 bases and V by 7 bases; bases with no gene match: 5. Germline V CDR1 and CDR2: SEHNR, FQNEAQ (reference sequence). The CDR3 contains 13 residues. The CDR3 is CASTEREFNEQFF. The DNA for the CDR3 is TGTGCCAGCACAGAGCGGGAGTTCAATGAGCAGTTCTTC.

The chain uses TRBV11-3 and TRBJ2-5; D could derive from TRBD1 or TRBD2 (5 bases each). Per the germline V gene, CDR1 is SGHNT and CDR2 is YENEEA. Trimming shortened V by 0 bases and J by 6 bases, and 14 bases separated the two germline ends. This CDR3 region has 15 residues. CDR3 loop: CASSLDHSGSKTQYF. The CDR3 DNA follows: TGTGCCAGCAGCTTAGATCATTCAGGGAGTAAGACCCAGTACTTC.

This chain links TRBV6-5 with TRBJ2-7; the match to TRBD1 covers 8 bases. Trimming removed 6 bases from V and 0 bases from J; junction bases left unmatched: 4. The CDR3 loop spans 14 amino acids. CDR1 is MNHEY, CDR2 SVGAGI, per germline. The chain's CDR3 is CASSPDRDSYEQYF. The CDR3 DNA reads as TGTGCCAGCAGCCCGGACAGGGACTCCTACGAGCAGTACTTC.

The gene calls are TRBV19 and TRBJ2-7; 9 bases align to TRBD1. CDR3 size: 15 residues. Per germline, CDR1 LNHDA and CDR2 SQIVND (reference sequence). V dropped 5 bases and J dropped 3; count of bases not matched to a gene: 8. The CDR3 sequence is CASSASGQGGYEQYF. The CDR3 DNA follows: TGTGCCAGTAGTGCCTCGGGACAGGGAGGCTACGAGCAGTACTTC.

The rearrangement joins TRBV2 to TRBJ2-1; 7 nucleotides align to TRBD2. This CDR3 is 13 amino acids long. Germline V CDR1 and CDR2: SNHLY, FYNNEI. The V gene end was trimmed by 8 bases and the J gene end by 5 bases; junction bases not matched to a gene: 6. The CDR3 coding sequence is TGTGCCAGCGGGGGGGGAGGGAACAATGAGCAGTTCTTC. It specifies CASGGGGNNEQFF.

The rearrangement links TRBV13 to TRBJ2-7, with 7 nucleotides matching TRBD1. The J segment lost 5 bases and the V segment lost 6 bases, leaving 7 bases of the junction unmatched. CDR1 and CDR2 (germline): PRHDT, FYEKMQ (reference sequence). The CDR3 sequence is 13 residues long. DNA of the CDR3: TGTGCCAGCAGTCCCCTCGACAGGGACGAGCAGTACTTC. Its protein product is CASSPLDRDEQYF.

This chain connects TRBV5-1 to TRBJ1-1, with D perhaps TRBD1 (5 bases). V lost 4 bases and J 0 bases, leaving 16 bases between the germline ends. From germline, CDR1 is SGHRS and CDR2 YFSETQ. The CDR3 runs 16 residues. The CDR3 here is CASSPLRGALNTEAFF. CDR3 coding DNA: TGCGCCAGCAGCCCTCTTCGCGGGGCCCTGAACACTGAAGCTTTCTTT.

The rearrangement links TRBV7-8 to TRBJ2-1; 7 bases line up with TRBD2. With 1 base clipped from V and 0 bases from J, the junction kept 12 bases outside the gene matches. The V gene's germline CDR1 is SGHVS and CDR2 FQNEAQ. The CDR3 is made up of 19 amino acids. CDR3 DNA sequence: TGTGCCAGCAGCTTAGTTTGGGGGGGTCGAACCTTCTCCTACAATGAGCAGTTCTTC. Its translation: CASSLVWGGRTFSYNEQFF.

This clone was found once. The chain combines TRBV5-1 with TRBJ2-1; D possibly corresponds to TRBD1 (6 bases). From germline, CDR1 is SGHRS and CDR2 YFSETQ. This CDR3 contains 16 residues. Trimming shortened V by 1 base and J by 1 base, and 12 bases separated the two germline ends. DNA for the CDR3: TGCGCCAGCAGCTTGACCCCAGGACAGTCCTACAATGAGCAGTTCTTC. Encoded protein: CASSLTPGQSYNEQFF.

V usage is TRBV18 and J usage is TRBJ2-3; TRBD1 or TRBD2 may be the D gene (6 bases each). The CDR3 length is 17 residues. The germline V gene encodes CDR1 KGHSH and CDR2 LQKENI. V was clipped by 3 bases and J by 0 bases, with 16 bases between them. The DNA for the CDR3 is TGTGCCAGCTCACCGGAAATCCGAGGGGGGAGCACAGATACGCAGTATTTT. Translated: CASSPEIRGGSTDTQYF.

V usage is TRBV9 and J usage is TRBJ1-1; 8 bases align to TRBD1. The ends lost 4 bases at V and 3 bases at J; junction bases unmatched: 8. The CDR3 runs to 15 residues. Germline CDR1 SGDLS, CDR2 YYNGEE. This CDR3 is CASSPHGQGDTEAFF. The CDR3 nucleotides are TGTGCCAGCAGCCCGCACGGACAGGGTGACACTGAAGCTTTCTTT.

The V gene is TRBV6-4, the J gene TRBJ2-2, with a possible D match to TRBD2 (5 bases). The germline CDR1 and CDR2 sequences are MRHNA and SNTAGT. This CDR3 contains 17 residues. Trimming pared 6 bases from V and 0 bases from J, leaving 17 bases between. CDR3 region: CASSPLAGSSNTGELFF. In DNA form, the CDR3 reads TGTGCCAGCAGCCCCCTAGCTGGGAGTTCGAACACCGGGGAGCTGTTTTTT.

The chain recombines TRBV5-1 with TRBJ1-1, with D perhaps TRBD1 (6 bases). Germline V gene lookup returns CDR1 SGHRS and CDR2 YFSETQ. The ends were cut back, 0 bases at V and 0 bases at J, with 9 bases in the middle. The CDR3 covers 15 residues. The CDR3 is CASSLEGGVNTEAFF. CDR3 DNA sequence: TGCGCCAGCAGCTTGGAGGGGGGCGTGAACACTGAAGCTTTCTTT.

The chain recombines TRBV15 with TRBJ1-1; TRBD1 agrees at 8 bases. Germline V gene lookup returns CDR1 LNHNV and CDR2 YYDKDF (reference sequence). V lost 5 bases to trimming and J lost 0 bases; unmatched junction nucleotides: 5. The CDR3 totals 15 residues. The CDR3 protein is CATSFRTGMNTEAFF. Written as DNA, the CDR3 is TGTGCCACCAGCTTCCGGACAGGGATGAACACTGAAGCTTTCTTT. Full variable domain (remainder filled in from reference TRBV15 and TRBJ1-1): DAMVIQNPRYQVTQFGKPVTLSCSQTLNHNVMYWYQQKSSQAPKLLFHYYDKDFNNEADTPDNFQSRRPNTSFCFLDIRSPGLGDTAMYLCATSFRTGMNTEAFFGQGTRLTVV.

This clone was observed once. The chain joins TRBV7-9 to TRBJ1-6, with a weak D call TRBD1 (6 bases). The germline V and J ends were trimmed by 2 bases and 8 bases, with 13 bases remaining between them. Germline assignment: CDR1 SEHNR and CDR2 FQNEAQ (reference sequence). This CDR3 has 15 amino acids. The CDR3 sequence: CASSLLGGEDSPLHF. The CDR3 DNA reads as TGTGCCAGCAGCTTATTAGGGGGGGAAGATTCACCCCTCCACTTT.

J is TRBJ1-6 and V is TRBV19; TRBD1 matches at 9 bases. This CDR3 comprises 13 residues. Germline-derived CDR1 and CDR2 are LNHDA and SQIVND (reference sequence). V was clipped by 7 bases and J by 7 bases; unmatched bases: 2. The CDR3 is CASNGQGNSPLHF. CDR3 DNA sequence: TGTGCCAGTAACGGACAGGGGAATTCACCCCTCCACTTT.

This clone was seen only a few times. The J gene is TRBJ1-2, the V gene TRBV6-1; the match to TRBD1 covers 7 bases. CDR3 size: 15 residues. V was clipped by 0 bases and J by 4 bases; unmatched bases: 5. From germline, CDR1 is MNHNS and CDR2 SASEGT. The CDR3 DNA reads TGTGCCAGCAGTGAAGCAAGCAGGGGGATCTATGGCTACACCTTC. Residues: CASSEASRGIYGYTF.

This clone was found a few times. The rearrangement links TRBV25-1 to TRBJ1-3; possibly TRBD1 for D (6 bases). The CDR3 consists of 11 residues. Germline CDR1 is MGHDK and CDR2 is SYGVNS. The V gene lost 3 bases and the J gene lost 10 bases, with 7 bases spanning the gap. As DNA, the CDR3 is TGTGCCAGCAGTGATAGGGGGACCATATATTTT. Its translation: CASSDRGTIYF.

The chain combines TRBV25-1 with TRBJ1-3; 9 nucleotides line up with TRBD1. Germline V gene data show CDR1 as MGHDK and CDR2 as SYGVNS. This CDR3 has 16 residues. V trimming: 0 bases; J trimming: 3 bases; junction bases outside the gene matches: 3. CDR3 protein: CASSEYGTGYGNTIYF. CDR3 nucleotides: TGTGCCAGCAGTGAATACGGGACAGGGTATGGAAACACCATATATTTT.

As regards this clone: One end of the junction varies from germline; a read error may be responsible. The CDR3 spells CSVEEGGRKPF. The CDR3 nucleotides are TGCAGCGTTGAAGAGGGGGGTAGGAAGCCGTTT. This chain connects TRBV29-1 to TRBJ2-3; possibly TRBD2 for D (6 bases). The CDR3 has 11 residues. CDR1 is SQVTM, CDR2 ANQGSEA, per germline.

The V and J genes are TRBV5-6 and TRBJ2-5; 9 bases match TRBD1. The closer fit of TRBJ2-7 to the DNA end suggests the J call may be wrong. The CDR3 has 15 amino acids. Germline V gives CDR1 SGHDT, CDR2 YYEEEE. CDR3 loop: CASSNSGQGGDEQYF. For the CDR3, the DNA is TGTGCCAGCAGCAATTCGGGACAGGGTGGCGACGAGCAGTACTTC.